This is a list of T cell receptor beta chains from one sample in a study of blood T cell repertoires in COVID-19. Sequencing was performed with immunoSEQ multiplex PCR; in TCRdb, only in-frame clones are kept and a portion is missing. Here the sample spans nearly 200,000 clones, 86% being singletons. The sequencing input was peripheral blood. The receptors were gathered from a woman aged 70-85 years with acute or convalescent COVID-19. Both conserved end residues are part of each CDR3. The order of the fields is J gene, V gene, CDR3 protein.

TRBJ2-2 | TRBV28 | CASENGGGRTNTGELFF
TRBJ2-6 | TRBV9 | CASSYHLSSGSAGANVLTF
TRBJ2-2 | TRBV7-2 | CASSFRTSGTPGGELFF
TRBJ2-7 | TRBV20-1 | CSASEGPGEQYF
TRBJ2-5 | TRBV7-3 | CASSLGTGRSETQYF
TRBJ1-1 | TRBV6-6 | CASSYEETEAFF
TRBJ2-1 | TRBV11-2 | CASSLAGGGNEQFF
TRBJ1-1 | TRBV6-5 | CASRSKAGEAFF
TRBJ1-1 | TRBV11-3 | CASSFSERGTEAFF
TRBJ2-3 | TRBV6-5 | CASSYGSAGATDTQYF
TRBJ2-7 | TRBV11-2 | CASSRIQGAGEQYF
TRBJ1-1 | TRBV6-5 | CASSSPSGNTEAFF
TRBJ1-2 | TRBV29-1 | CSVPGTGDYGYTF
TRBJ1-2 | TRBV3-1/TRBV3-2 | CASSQGEYGYTF
TRBJ2-4 | TRBV20-1 | CSASSGGAKNIQYF
TRBJ2-1 | TRBV5-1 | CASKGQGGLLDNEQFF
TRBJ1-2 | TRBV5-5 | CASRGIGYTF
TRBJ2-3 | TRBV7-3 | CASSFSSGPTDTQYF
TRBJ1-6 | TRBV3-1/TRBV3-2 | CASSQGGQGGSPLHF
TRBJ2-2 | TRBV7-9 | CASSPSGAGELFF
TRBJ2-5 | TRBV6-2/TRBV6-3 | CASSRQLRETQYF
TRBJ1-1 | TRBV18 | CASSPGRNTEAFF
TRBJ2-3 | TRBV10-1 | CASSEGGTDTQYF
TRBJ1-1 | TRBV5-8 | CASQTRHSNTEAFF
TRBJ2-3 | TRBV6-6 | CASISRDRGTDTQYF
TRBJ1-2 | TRBV7-9 | CASSLFRGSYGYTF
TRBJ1-4 | TRBV5-8 | CASSLNRRVFF
TRBJ2-1 | TRBV19 | CASSRTSGGSYNEQFF
TRBJ2-7 | TRBV4-3 | CASSQDVIYEQYF
TRBJ2-3 | TRBV19 | CAGSWNPTVTDTQYF
TRBJ1-1 | TRBV28 | CASSFDRNTEAFF
TRBJ1-1 | TRBV29-1 | CSVVEGSGNTEAFF
TRBJ1-5 | TRBV4-2 | CASSLQTGIGNQPQHF
TRBJ1-6 | TRBV2 | CASLGAEGTPLHF
TRBJ1-6 | TRBV18 | CASSPLVAGQGNSPLHF
TRBJ1-5 | TRBV4-2 | CASSQAGGPQHF
TRBJ2-7 | TRBV27 | CASSPRSDLYIYEQYF
TRBJ2-7 | TRBV4-3 | CASSLEVPGTSGSYEQYF
TRBJ2-7 | TRBV6-5 | CASSYREGSYEQYF
TRBJ2-1 | TRBV7-9 | CASSLSQNNEQFF
TRBJ2-7 | TRBV3-1/TRBV3-2 | CASSKPTSGIYEQYF
TRBJ1-6 | TRBV6-5 | CASRRGREASPLHF
TRBJ2-4 | TRBV4-1 | CASSQDGPGQGQKAKNIQYF
TRBJ2-7 | TRBV11-2 | CASSPRWGGIFYEQYF
TRBJ2-3 | TRBV2 | CASRPGERRTDTQYF
TRBJ1-2 | TRBV11-2 | CASSPQSNGLHF
TRBJ2-3 | TRBV27 | CASSLSSGNLAGGTDTQYF
TRBJ2-3 | TRBV19 | CASSMAGDAPDTQYF
TRBJ1-2 | TRBV7-2 | CASSLAPGGHGYTF
TRBJ1-5 | TRBV19 | CASSGQAVHQPQHF
TRBJ2-2 | TRBV9 | CASSVAPGLATANTGELFF
TRBJ2-7 | TRBV5-4 | CASSLDVSSYEQYF
TRBJ1-1 | TRBV25-1 | CASSEYVFPERTEAFF